In its sample, the clone carrying this TCR beta chain was seen a few times. The record originates from a study of T-cell memory formation after mild COVID-19. In TCRdb, the 5' RACE reads were re-called with MiXCR into one record per CDR3 protein. The sample records roughly 190,000 distinct CDR3 sequences, about 27% being singletons. The sample comprised PBMCs or a T cell subset sorted from them (not recorded which). This TCR came from an adult woman who had mild COVID-19 (a few samples of this study predate the infection). Cell type and time point are not known.

CDR3 sequence reads: CSAGGGDEKLFF. As DNA, the CDR3 is TGCAGTGCGGGGGGCGGGGATGAAAAACTGTTTTTT. The genes are TRBV20-1 and TRBJ1-4; TRBD1 might be the D (6 bases). The V gene's germline CDR1 is DFQATT and CDR2 SNEGSKA (reference sequence). The CDR3 has 12 amino acids. V lost 6 bases and J lost 6, with 11 bases in between.